This T cell receptor beta chain appears in the sequencing data of a study of cytomegalovirus exposure and HLA in healthy donors. Study-level findings and limits: Further analysis, carried out later, found HLA-associated TCR beta chains more clonally expanded than equally common other chains. The authors enumerated around 150 TCR beta chains as linked to cytomegalovirus. Reportedly, HLA-A and HLA-B alleles of most subjects were accurately predicted from TCR beta.

Germline loops: CDR1 LNHDA, CDR2 SQIVND (reference sequence). The junction had 9 bases not matched to a gene; V was cut back by 11 bases and J by 6 bases. This CDR3 is built from 14 residues. With 60 Vbeta and 13 Jbeta primers, the PCR was carried out. The protocol was immunoSEQ multiplex PCR, while the TCRdb copy is restricted to in-frame clones and leaves out a portion. The data hold some 180,000 clones, with roughly 87% observed a single time. The table lists this clone with a count of one. No antigen is known for it. The J gene is TRBJ1-6, the V gene TRBV19, with TRBD1 matching over 8 bases. Sequencing used PBMCs. The clonotype comes from a man in his forties or fifties in good health and CMV-seronegative. The CDR3 DNA reads as TGTGCCGCCGCCCCGGGACAGGTTAATTCACCCCTCCACTTT. Translation: CAAAPGQVNSPLHF. The full variable domain, its missing parts supplied by reference TRBV19 and TRBJ1-6, is DGGITQSPKYLFRKEGQNVTLSCEQNLNHDAMYWYRQDPGQGLRLIYYSQIVNDFQKGDIAEGYSVSREKKESFPLTVTSAQKNPTAFYLCAAAPGQVNSPLHFGNGTRLTVT.